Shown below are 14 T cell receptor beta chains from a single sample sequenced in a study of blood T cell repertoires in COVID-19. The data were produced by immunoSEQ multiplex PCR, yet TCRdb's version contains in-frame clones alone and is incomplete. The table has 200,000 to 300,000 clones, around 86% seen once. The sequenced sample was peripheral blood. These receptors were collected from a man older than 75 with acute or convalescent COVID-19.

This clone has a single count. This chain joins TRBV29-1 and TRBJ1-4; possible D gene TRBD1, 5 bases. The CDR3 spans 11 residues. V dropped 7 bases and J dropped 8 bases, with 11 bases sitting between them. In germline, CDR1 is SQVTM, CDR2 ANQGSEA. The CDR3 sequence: CSGGKSEKLFF. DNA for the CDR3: TGCAGCGGGGGCAAATCAGAAAAACTGTTTTTT.

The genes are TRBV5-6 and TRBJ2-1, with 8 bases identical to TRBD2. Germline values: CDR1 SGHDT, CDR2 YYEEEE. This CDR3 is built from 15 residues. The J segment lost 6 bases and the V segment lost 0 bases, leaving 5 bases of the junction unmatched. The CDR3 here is CASSLAGGALNEQFF. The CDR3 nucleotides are TGTGCCAGCAGCTTGGCCGGGGGGGCCCTCAATGAGCAGTTCTTC.

This CDR3 is CASRIWPDRTDNSPLHF. CDR3 bases: TGTGCCAGCAGAATTTGGCCTGACAGGACCGATAATTCACCCCTCCACTTT. The J gene is TRBJ1-6, the V gene TRBV21-1; TRBD1 reflects the table's D call only, with no check against the DNA. TRBV21-1 is marked as a pseudogene. The CDR3 has 17 residues.

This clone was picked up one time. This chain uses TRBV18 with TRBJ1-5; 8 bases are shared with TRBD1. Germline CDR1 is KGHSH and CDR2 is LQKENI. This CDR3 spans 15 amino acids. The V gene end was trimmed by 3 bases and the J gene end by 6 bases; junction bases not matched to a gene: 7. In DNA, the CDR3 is TGTGCCAGCTCACCGAACCGCAGGGGGCTTCAGCCCCAGCATTTT. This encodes CASSPNRRGLQPQHF.

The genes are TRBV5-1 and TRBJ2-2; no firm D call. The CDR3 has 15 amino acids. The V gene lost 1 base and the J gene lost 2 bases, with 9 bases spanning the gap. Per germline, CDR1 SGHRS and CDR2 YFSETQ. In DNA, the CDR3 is TGCGCCAGCAGCTTGACAGCAACTAACACCGGGGAGCTGTTTTTT. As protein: CASSLTATNTGELFF. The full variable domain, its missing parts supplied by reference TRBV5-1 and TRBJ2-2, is KAGVTQTPRYLIKTRGQQVTLSCSPISGHRSVSWYQQTPGQGLQFLFEYFSETQRNKGNFPGRFSGRQFSNSRSEMNVSTLELGDSALYLCASSLTATNTGELFFGEGSRLTVL.

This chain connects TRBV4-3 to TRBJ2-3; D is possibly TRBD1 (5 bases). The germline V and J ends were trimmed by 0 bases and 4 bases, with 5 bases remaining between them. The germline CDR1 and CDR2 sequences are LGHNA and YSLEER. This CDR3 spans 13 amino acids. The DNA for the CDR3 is TGCGCCAGCAGCCAAGAGACAGCAGATACGCAGTATTTT. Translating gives CASSQETADTQYF.

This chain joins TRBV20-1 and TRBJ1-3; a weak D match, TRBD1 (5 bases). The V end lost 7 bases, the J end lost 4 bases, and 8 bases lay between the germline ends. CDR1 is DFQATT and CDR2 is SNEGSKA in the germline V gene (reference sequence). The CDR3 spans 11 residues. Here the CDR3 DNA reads TGCAGTGTCAGGGCCGGAAACACCATATATTTT. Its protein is CSVRAGNTIYF.

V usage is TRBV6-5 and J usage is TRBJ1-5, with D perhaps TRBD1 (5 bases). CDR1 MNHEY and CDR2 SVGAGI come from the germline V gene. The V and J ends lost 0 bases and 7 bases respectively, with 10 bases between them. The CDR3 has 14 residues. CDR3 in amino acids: CASSYSAGRQPQHF. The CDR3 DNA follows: TGTGCCAGCAGTTACTCCGCAGGGAGGCAGCCCCAGCATTTT.

CDR3 DNA sequence: TGTGCCAGCAGCTCCCGAGAGGGGGATCAGCCCCAGCATTTT. Protein: CASSSREGDQPQHF. The rearrangement uses TRBV7-9 and TRBJ1-5, with D perhaps matching TRBD1 (6 bases). V shed 4 bases and J shed 5 bases, with 12 bases lying between them. This CDR3 spans 14 amino acids. Germline V gene lookup returns CDR1 SEHNR and CDR2 FQNEAQ (reference sequence).

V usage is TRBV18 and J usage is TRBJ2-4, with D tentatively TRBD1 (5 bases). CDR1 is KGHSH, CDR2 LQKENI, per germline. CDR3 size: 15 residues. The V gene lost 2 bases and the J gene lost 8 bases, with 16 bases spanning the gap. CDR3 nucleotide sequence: TGTGCCAGCTCACCAGGGCGACAGCCCTCGGACATTCAGTACTTC. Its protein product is CASSPGRQPSDIQYF.

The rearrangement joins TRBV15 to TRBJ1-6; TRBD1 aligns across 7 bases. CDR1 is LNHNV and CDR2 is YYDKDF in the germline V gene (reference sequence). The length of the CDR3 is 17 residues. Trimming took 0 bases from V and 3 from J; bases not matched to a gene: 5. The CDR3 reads CATSRDRAGGYNSPLHF. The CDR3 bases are TGTGCCACCAGCAGAGATCGGGCAGGGGGCTATAATTCACCCCTCCACTTT.

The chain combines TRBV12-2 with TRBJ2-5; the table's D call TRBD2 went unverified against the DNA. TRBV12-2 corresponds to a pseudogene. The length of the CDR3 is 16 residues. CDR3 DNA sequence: TGTGCAAGTCGCCCAGGGACTAGCGGGGGGAGAGAGACCCAGTACTTC. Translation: CASRPGTSGGRETQYF.

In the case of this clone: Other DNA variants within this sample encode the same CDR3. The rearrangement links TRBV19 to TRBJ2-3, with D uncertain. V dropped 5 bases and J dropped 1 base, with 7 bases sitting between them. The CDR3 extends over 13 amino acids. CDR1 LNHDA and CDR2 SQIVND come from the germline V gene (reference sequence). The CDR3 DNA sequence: TGTGCCAGTAGTCCCGGAGGCACAGATACGCAGTATTTT. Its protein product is CASSPGGTDTQYF.

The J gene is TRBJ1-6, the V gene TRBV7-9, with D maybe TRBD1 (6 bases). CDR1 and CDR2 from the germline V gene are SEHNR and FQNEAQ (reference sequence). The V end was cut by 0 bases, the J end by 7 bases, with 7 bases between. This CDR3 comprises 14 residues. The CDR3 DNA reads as TGTGCCAGCAGCTTAGCTACAGGGAATTCACCCCTCCACTTT. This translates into CASSLATGNSPLHF.